Presented here are 7 T cell receptor beta chains from one specimen sequenced in a study of T cells after posttransplantation cyclophosphamide. This table comes from immunoSEQ multiplex PCR, and its TCRdb copy is limited to in-frame clones, with some not included. Singletons are absent from the sample, which has tens of thousands of clones. Sequencing was performed on PBMCs. The receptors come from a man aged 50 or older in good health, CMV-negative, and a related stem cell transplant donor.

This clone was observed at least ten times. V gene TRBV6-1 combines with J gene TRBJ2-7; 7 bases fit TRBD1. The CDR3 extends over 14 amino acids. J was trimmed by 1 base and V by 4 bases; bases with no gene match: 4. The germline gives CDR1 MNHNS, CDR2 SASEGT. This CDR3 reads CASSVQGQSYEQYF. The CDR3 DNA follows: TGTGCCAGCAGTGTACAGGGACAGTCCTACGAGCAGTACTTC.

In this sample, this clone turned up many times. V and J are TRBV4-3 and TRBJ2-5, with TRBD2 as a possible D gene (6 bases). The CDR3 contains 15 residues. Trimming removed 4 bases at V and 4 bases at J, with 16 bases between. Germline V lookup: CDR1 LGHNA, CDR2 YSLEER. The CDR3 nucleotides read TGCGCCAGCAGCCCGGGACTCCTGACGGGAGAGACCCAGTACTTC. Translated: CASSPGLLTGETQYF.

This clone was picked up many times. CDR3 sequence (DNA): TGTGCCAGCAGCTTGGTGTTTGGGGGCCAGCAGTACTTC. Its protein product is CASSLVFGGQQYF. The chain couples TRBV5-8 to TRBJ2-7, with D possibly being TRBD1 (6 bases). CDR3 length equals 13 residues. Looked up from germline, CDR1 is SGHTS and CDR2 is YDEGEE. Trimming took off 0 bases at V and 8 bases at J, with 12 bases between the two ends.

The sample holds many counts of this clone. The chain uses TRBV6-1 and TRBJ2-6; tentatively, D is TRBD2 (5 bases). The CDR3 covers 15 residues. V was trimmed by 6 bases and J by 0 bases, leaving 9 bases between them. Per the germline V gene, CDR1 is MNHNS and CDR2 is SASEGT. The CDR3 reads CASRGVPSGANVLTF. CDR3 nucleotide sequence: TGTGCCAGCAGGGGAGTACCCTCTGGGGCCAACGTCCTGACTTTC.

This clone was seen at least ten times. The rearrangement uses TRBV11-3 and TRBJ2-1, with TRBD2 identical over 7 bases. The V and J ends lost 5 bases and 3 bases, in that order; junction bases with no gene match: 4. CDR1 and CDR2 (germline): SGHNT, YENEEA. This CDR3 comprises 14 residues. In nucleotides, the CDR3 is TGTGCCAGCAGCCTAGGGGACTACTACAATGAGCAGTTCTTC. It codes for CASSLGDYYNEQFF.

In this sample, this clone turned up many times. The chain uses TRBV18 and TRBJ1-1; 9 nucleotides line up with TRBD1. CDR3 length equals 13 residues. The ends lost 3 bases at V and 10 bases at J; junction bases unmatched: 6. Germline lookup yields CDR1 KGHSH and CDR2 LQKENI. In nucleotides, the CDR3 is TGTGCCAGCTCACCTCAGGACAGGGGTACAGCTTTCTTT. Translated: CASSPQDRGTAFF. The complete variable domain, with remaining parts taken from reference TRBV18 and TRBJ1-1, reads NAGVMQNPRHLVRRRGQEARLRCSPMKGHSHVYWYRQLPEEGLKFMVYLQKENIIDESGMPKERFSAEFPKEGPSILRIQQVVRGDSAAYFCASSPQDRGTAFFGQGTRLTVV.

This clone was counted between two and nine times. The rearrangement uses TRBV5-6 and TRBJ2-5, with D uncertain. The DNA end is more similar to TRBJ2-7, so the J call may be wrong. This CDR3 contains 13 residues. The V gene's germline CDR1 is SGHDT and CDR2 YYEEEE. CDR3 sequence (DNA): TGTGCCAGCAGCTTGGGCGTCCCTTACGAGCAGTACTTC. Its protein product is CASSLGVPYEQYF.